This TCR beta chain is drawn from a study of blood T cell repertoires in COVID-19. Background on the study: Sites in the United States, Italy and Spain provided acute and convalescent COVID-19 samples. T cells, B-cell-depleted T cells, or PBMCs supplied cDNA or gDNA.

Germline CDR1 reads SNHLY; CDR2 reads FYNNEI. The CDR3 spans 14 residues. The V gene lost 4 bases and the J gene lost 1 base, with 7 bases spanning the gap. The Seattle patients joined while their infection was active and were tracked longitudinally afterward. Sequencing was performed with immunoSEQ multiplex PCR; in TCRdb, only in-frame clones are kept and a portion is missing. The table shows around 280,000 clones, with about nine tenths occurring only once. The chain uses TRBV2 and TRBJ1-4; D may be TRBD1 (6 bases). The origin of this receptor is a woman younger than 45 with COVID-19, enrolled during active disease. Sequencing was done on a sample of peripheral blood. CDR3 sequence: CASSGGLTNEKLFF. The CDR3 DNA reads as TGTGCCAGCAGTGGGGGGCTAACTAATGAAAAACTGTTTTTT. The full variable domain, its missing parts supplied by reference TRBV2 and TRBJ1-4, is EPEVTQTPSHQVTQMGQEVILRCVPISNHLYFYWYRQILGQKVEFLVSFYNNEISEKSEIFDDQFSVERPDGSNFTLKIRSTKLEDSAMYFCASSGGLTNEKLFFGSGTQLSVL.